This T cell receptor beta chain originates from a study of long-term antiretroviral therapy in people with HIV. Study results and limitations: Post-ART, diversity grew, though it stayed under transplant donor control levels.

Survey-level immunoSEQ v3.0 assays were run. This table comes from immunoSEQ multiplex PCR, and its TCRdb copy is limited to in-frame clones, with some not included. This table holds about 22,000 clones, about 86% found once. V was clipped by 2 bases and J by 4 bases, with 11 bases between them. The CDR3 totals 14 residues. Germline V gene lookup returns CDR1 SGHTA and CDR2 FQGTGA. As regards this clone: Antigen: not known.

The chain employs TRBV7-3 and TRBJ1-1; no clear D. Material: unsorted PBMCs, obtained 1.3 years after starting antiretroviral therapy. The origin of this receptor is a man in his fifties or sixties with HIV. CDR3 loop: CASSLLGKSTEAFF. In nucleotides, the CDR3 is TGTGCCAGCAGCTTATTGGGGAAGAGCACTGAAGCTTTCTTT.